Below, 25 T cell receptor beta chains from the same sample are listed, as sequenced in a study of CD8 T cell repertoires and HIV-1 epitope variants. The antigens of these receptors remain unknown. Some clones are missing from TCRdb's copy, which holds only in-frame ones; the method was immunoSEQ multiplex PCR. The profile shows 6,000 to 8,000 clones, 55% to 65% of them singletons. The material sequenced was cultured CD8+ T cells derived from PBMCs. The receptors stem from a male donor with HIV.

The CDR3: CASSFGTRKGQDNEQFF. As DNA, the CDR3 is TGTGCCAGCAGCTTTGGGACCAGGAAGGGACAGGACAATGAGCAGTTCTTC. The J gene is TRBJ2-1, the V gene TRBV7-6; 8 bases match TRBD1. CDR3 length equals 17 residues. The germline gives CDR1 SGHVS, CDR2 FNYEAQ. Trimming took 3 bases from V and 5 from J; bases not matched to a gene: 12.

Details on this clone: The same CDR3 can be traced to other DNA sequences in this sample. DNA of the CDR3: TGCGCCAGCAGCTTGGCTCCAACCTTACTAGCGGACCCATTCGGCCAGTACTTC. Protein: CASSLAPTLLADPFGQYF. The V call is TRBV5-1, the J call TRBJ2-5, with TRBD2 matching 8 bases. Trimming at V came to 0 bases and at J to 10 bases, leaving 20 bases not matched to a gene. Per the germline V gene, CDR1 is SGHRS and CDR2 is YFSETQ. CDR3 length: 18 residues.

The rearrangement links TRBV19 to TRBJ2-2; 8 positions match TRBD1. The junction had 10 bases not matched to a gene; V was cut back by 6 bases and J by 7 bases. This CDR3 has 15 amino acids. In germline, CDR1 is LNHDA, CDR2 SQIVND (reference sequence). In nucleotides, the CDR3 is TGTGCCAGTAGAACAGAGCAGGGGGCCGGCGGGGAGCTGTTTTTT. It is translated as CASRTEQGAGGELFF.

This clone has only a few counts. The chain carries TRBV7-8 and TRBJ2-2; 9 bases match TRBD1. The junction had 12 bases not matched to a gene; V was cut back by 8 bases and J by 2 bases. Per the germline V gene, CDR1 is SGHVS and CDR2 is FQNEAQ. The CDR3 is 17 amino acids. In nucleotides, the CDR3 is TGTGCCAGCTCTATTTCCAGGACAGGGGTTAACACCGGGGAGCTGTTTTTT. Protein product: CASSISRTGVNTGELFF.

The chain employs TRBV28 and TRBJ2-1; 11 bases align to TRBD2. The CDR3 has 21 amino acids. The ends lost 6 bases at V and 4 bases at J; junction bases unmatched: 23. From germline, CDR1 is MDHEN and CDR2 SYDVKM. In DNA, the CDR3 is TGTGCCAGCAGCCCTGGGGAGGTTTTTGATTTAGCGGGGGGGTGGTACAATGAGCAGTTCTTC. Encoded protein: CASSPGEVFDLAGGWYNEQFF.

The chain couples TRBV5-1 to TRBJ2-1; TRBD1 might be the D (6 bases). Germline-derived CDR1 and CDR2 are SGHRS and YFSETQ. The ends were cut back, 4 bases at V and 3 bases at J, with 17 bases in the middle. CDR3 size: 16 residues. Here the CDR3 reads CASSREPGQFYNEQFF. The CDR3 nucleotides read TGCGCCAGCAGCCGCGAGCCGGGACAATTCTACAATGAGCAGTTCTTC.

The genes are TRBV4-1 and TRBJ2-1; 8 bases fit TRBD1. The CDR3 is 16 residues long. V lost 1 base, J lost 2 bases, and 4 bases stayed unmatched. Germline V gives CDR1 MGHRA, CDR2 YSYEKL. The CDR3 coding sequence is TGCGCCAGCAGCCAAGGGACAGGGAGTCCCTACAATGAGCAGTTCTTC. Translated: CASSQGTGSPYNEQFF.

V usage is TRBV7-6 and J usage is TRBJ2-3; 9 bases match TRBD1. This CDR3 has 18 amino acids. V was pared by 3 bases and J by 2 bases, with 12 bases of the junction left unmatched. The V gene's germline CDR1 is SGHVS and CDR2 FNYEAQ. The CDR3 nucleotides are TGTGCCAGCAGCTTCTCGAGAGGGACAGGGACCCTCACAGATACGCAGTATTTT. Amino acid sequence: CASSFSRGTGTLTDTQYF.

The CDR3: CASSVAGGPPYNEQFF. In DNA, the CDR3 is TGTGCCAGCAGCGTAGCGGGAGGCCCCCCCTACAATGAGCAGTTCTTC. V and J are TRBV5-5 and TRBJ2-1; 10 bases are shared with TRBD2. Germline V CDR1 and CDR2: SGHKS, YYEKEE (reference sequence). This CDR3 region has 16 residues. V dropped 4 bases and J dropped 2; count of bases not matched to a gene: 6. The variable domain in full, with the rest retrieved from reference TRBV5-5 and TRBJ2-1, is DAGVTQSPTHLIKTRGQQVTLRCSPISGHKSVSWYQQVLGQGPQFIFQYYEKEERGRGNFPDRFSARQFPNYSSELNVNALLLGDSALYLCASSVAGGPPYNEQFFGPGTRLTVL.

The chain joins TRBV4-2 to TRBJ2-1; 7 bases match TRBD1. Per germline, CDR1 LGHNA and CDR2 YNFKEQ. J was trimmed by 7 bases and V by 0 bases; bases with no gene match: 0. CDR3 length: 13 residues. The CDR3 DNA follows: TGTGCCAGCAGCCAAGAACAGGGGAATGAGCAGTTCTTC. It encodes CASSQEQGNEQFF.

The rearrangement joins TRBV5-1 to TRBJ1-2; 7 nucleotides match TRBD1. V lost 0 bases, J lost 3 bases, and 5 bases stayed unmatched. Germline-derived CDR1 and CDR2 are SGHRS and YFSETQ. The length of the CDR3 is 15 residues. Here the CDR3 DNA reads TGCGCCAGCAGCTTGGGAGGAGGGGGCGACTATGGCTACACCTTC. It specifies CASSLGGGGDYGYTF.

The rearrangement uses TRBV7-9 and TRBJ2-3; TRBD2 matches 10 bases. The CDR3 consists of 16 residues. The V and J ends lost 0 bases and 11 bases, in that order; junction bases with no gene match: 11. The germline CDR1 and CDR2 sequences are SEHNR and FQNEAQ (reference sequence). CDR3 coding DNA: TGTGCCAGCAGCTTAGCCCAGCGGGAGGGCCTCTTTGGGCAGTATTTT. It translates to CASSLAQREGLFGQYF.

In DNA form, the CDR3 reads TGTGCCAGCAGCTTAGGGGTAGGGGTCTCCTACGAGCAGTACTTC. Translating gives CASSLGVGVSYEQYF. The J gene is TRBJ2-7, the V gene TRBV7-6; tentatively, D is TRBD1 (5 bases). V was cut by 1 base and J by 0 bases, with 10 bases left in between. Germline V lookup: CDR1 SGHVS, CDR2 FNYEAQ. There are 15 residues in the CDR3.

The chain combines TRBV28 with TRBJ1-6; 7 bases align to TRBD1. Germline V lookup: CDR1 MDHEN, CDR2 SYDVKM. The V and J ends lost 7 bases and 8 bases, in that order; junction bases with no gene match: 11. This CDR3 has 15 residues. The CDR3 region has the DNA TGTGCCAGCAAGCTTATGGGACAGTGGGATTCACCCCTCCACTTT. Protein sequence: CASKLMGQWDSPLHF. The variable domain in full, with the rest retrieved from reference TRBV28 and TRBJ1-6, is DVKVTQSSRYLVKRTGEKVFLECVQDMDHENMFWYRQDPGLGLRLIYFSYDVKMKEKGDIPEGYSVSREKKERFSLILESASTNQTSMYLCASKLMGQWDSPLHFGNGTRLTVT.

V is TRBV2 and J is TRBJ1-1, with D perhaps matching TRBD1 (5 bases). This CDR3 has 13 residues. Trimming left V 7 bases short and J 4 bases short, with 13 bases between. CDR1 and CDR2 from the germline V gene are SNHLY and FYNNEI. The CDR3 nucleotides are TGTGCCAGCAACTTGGGGGGGGGCACTGAAGCTTTCTTT. It yields the protein CASNLGGGTEAFF.

This clone was seen more than once but under ten times. The chain uses TRBV5-6 and TRBJ2-7; D is perhaps TRBD1 (5 bases). The CDR3 spans 13 residues. The germline V gene encodes CDR1 SGHDT and CDR2 YYEEEE. Trimming took 0 bases from V and 7 from J, leaving 11 bases between them. The CDR3 DNA reads as TGTGCCAGCAGCTTGGGACAGTCCTCAGAGCAGTACTTC. Amino acids: CASSLGQSSEQYF.

V usage is TRBV27 and J usage is TRBJ2-1, with 8 bases fitting TRBD2. Trimming cost V 7 bases and J 6 bases; bases outside gene matches: 8. The germline CDR1 and CDR2 sequences are MNHEY and SMNVEV (reference sequence). The CDR3 loop spans 14 amino acids. The CDR3, as DNA: TGTGCCAGCACCCCGAGCGGGAGCGGCAATGAGCAGTTCTTC. Translated, it gives CASTPSGSGNEQFF.

This clone ranks as medium-sized. The rearrangement links TRBV7-8 to TRBJ2-5, with D possibly TRBD1 on 5 matching bases. CDR3 length equals 14 residues. V gave up 5 bases and J gave up 1 base, with 11 bases separating them. In germline, CDR1 is SGHVS, CDR2 FQNEAQ. The CDR3 reads CASSDGQPQETQYF. The CDR3, as DNA: TGTGCCAGCAGCGACGGACAACCCCAAGAGACCCAGTACTTC. Filled out from reference TRBV7-8 and TRBJ2-5, the complete variable domain reads GAGVSQSPRYKVAKRGQDVALRCDPISGHVSLFWYQQALGQGPEFLTYFQNEAQLDKSGLPSDRFFAERPEGSVSTLKIQRTQQEDSAVYLCASSDGQPQETQYFGPGTRLLVL.

This chain joins TRBV6-5 and TRBJ2-7; D remains ambiguous. The CDR3 has 13 amino acids. V was trimmed by 6 bases and J by 3 bases, leaving 12 bases between them. Germline-derived CDR1 and CDR2 are MNHEY and SVGAGI. This chain's CDR3 is CASRSIINYEQYF. As DNA, the CDR3 is TGTGCCAGCAGGTCCATTATTAACTACGAGCAGTACTTC.

The chain recombines TRBV11-3 with TRBJ2-1, with 11 bases matching TRBD2. Unmatched junction bases numbered 7, after V lost 1 base and J lost 5 bases. Germline-derived CDR1 and CDR2 are SGHNT and YENEEA. The CDR3 sequence is 17 residues long. CDR3 in amino acids: CASSLGVAGGLNNEQFF. CDR3 coding DNA: TGTGCCAGCAGCTTAGGAGTAGCGGGAGGGTTAAACAATGAGCAGTTCTTC.

This clone was counted a few times. The chain uses TRBV9 and TRBJ1-3; 7 bases are a match to TRBD1. CDR1 and CDR2 (germline): SGDLS, YYNGEE. The CDR3 covers 16 residues. V trimming: 3 bases; J trimming: 0 bases; junction bases outside the gene matches: 6. The CDR3 spells CASSGRTGSSGNTIYF. In DNA form, the CDR3 reads TGTGCCAGCAGCGGCCGGACAGGAAGCTCTGGAAACACCATATATTTT.

V and J are TRBV11-3 and TRBJ1-5; a weak D match, TRBD1 (5 bases). Germline loops: CDR1 SGHNT, CDR2 YENEEA. Between the trimmed V and J ends, which lost 5 bases and 1 base, there was a span of 18 bases. CDR3 length: 17 amino acids. The CDR3 DNA sequence: TGTGCCAGCAGCAAAGGATCTCAGGGTGAGAGCAATCAGCCCCAGCATTTT. Translated, it gives CASSKGSQGESNQPQHF.

The CDR3 here is CASSLVGGNTEAFF. In DNA form, the CDR3 reads TGTGCCAGCAGCTTAGTCGGGGGGAACACTGAAGCTTTCTTT. The gene calls are TRBV7-9 and TRBJ1-1; D is possibly TRBD1 (5 bases). The CDR3 runs to 14 residues. Trimming left V 1 base short and J 1 base short, with 7 bases between. Germline CDR1 and CDR2: SEHNR and FQNEAQ (reference sequence). Using reference TRBV7-9 and TRBJ1-1 for the parts outside the CDR3, the full variable domain is DTGVSQNPRHKITKRGQNVTFRCDPISEHNRLYWYRQTLGQGPEFLTYFQNEAQLEKSRLLSDRFSAERPKGSFSTLEIQRTEQGDSAMYLCASSLVGGNTEAFFGQGTRLTVV.

The rearrangement uses TRBV2 and TRBJ2-7, with TRBD1 matching 11 bases. This CDR3 spans 15 amino acids. The V and J ends lost 0 bases and 7 bases, in that order; junction bases with no gene match: 5. In germline, CDR1 is SNHLY, CDR2 FYNNEI. This CDR3 is CASSEAGQGAWEQYF. The CDR3 DNA sequence: TGTGCCAGCAGTGAAGCTGGACAGGGGGCGTGGGAGCAGTACTTC.

The rearrangement uses TRBV30 and TRBJ1-5, with 7 bases lining up with TRBD1. In germline, CDR1 is GTSNPN, CDR2 SVGIG (reference sequence). The V segment lost 3 bases and the J segment 3 bases; nucleotides outside the gene matches: 5. The CDR3 is made up of 14 amino acids. Here the CDR3 reads CAWRPTGANQPQHF. CDR3 bases: TGTGCCTGGAGGCCTACAGGGGCCAATCAGCCCCAGCATTTT.